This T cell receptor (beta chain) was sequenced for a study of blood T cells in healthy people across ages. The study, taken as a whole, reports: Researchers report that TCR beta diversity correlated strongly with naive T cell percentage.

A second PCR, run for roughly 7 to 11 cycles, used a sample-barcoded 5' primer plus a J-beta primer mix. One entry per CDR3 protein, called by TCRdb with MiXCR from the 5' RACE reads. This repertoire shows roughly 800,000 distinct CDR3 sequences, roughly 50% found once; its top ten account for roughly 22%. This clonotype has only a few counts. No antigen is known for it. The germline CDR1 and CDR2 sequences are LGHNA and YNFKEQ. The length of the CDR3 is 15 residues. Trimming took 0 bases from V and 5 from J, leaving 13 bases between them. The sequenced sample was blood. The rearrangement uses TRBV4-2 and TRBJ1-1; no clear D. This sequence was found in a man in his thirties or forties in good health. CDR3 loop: CASSQDLGGRTEAFF. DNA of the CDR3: TGTGCCAGCAGCCAAGATCTAGGAGGGAGGACTGAAGCTTTCTTT.